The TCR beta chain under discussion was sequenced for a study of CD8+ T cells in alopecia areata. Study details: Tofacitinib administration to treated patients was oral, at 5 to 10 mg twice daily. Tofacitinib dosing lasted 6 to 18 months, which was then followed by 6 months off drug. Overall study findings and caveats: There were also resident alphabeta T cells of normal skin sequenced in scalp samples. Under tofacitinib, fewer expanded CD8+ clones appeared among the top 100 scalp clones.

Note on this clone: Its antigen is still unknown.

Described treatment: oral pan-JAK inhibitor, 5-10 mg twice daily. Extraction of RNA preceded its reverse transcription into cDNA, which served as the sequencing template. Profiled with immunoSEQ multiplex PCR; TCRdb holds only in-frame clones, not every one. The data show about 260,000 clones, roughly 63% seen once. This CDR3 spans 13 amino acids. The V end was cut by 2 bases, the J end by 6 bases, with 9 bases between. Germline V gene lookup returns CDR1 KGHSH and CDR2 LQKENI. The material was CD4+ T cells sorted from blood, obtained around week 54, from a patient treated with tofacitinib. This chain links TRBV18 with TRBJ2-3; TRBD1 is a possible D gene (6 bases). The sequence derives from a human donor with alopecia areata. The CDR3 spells CASSPGQLDTQYF. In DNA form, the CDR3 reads TGTGCCAGCTCACCAGGACAGCTTGATACGCAGTATTTT.